These 13 T cell receptor beta chains were all obtained from the same sample, sequenced in a study of shared clonotypes between healthy human individuals. TCRdb keeps only in-frame clones here, not all; method: immunoSEQ multiplex PCR. The sample holds some 630,000 clones, 60% to 80% seen once. Source material: memory CD4+ T cells sorted from blood. The subset is: CD45RA-negative fraction. The receptors were sampled from a woman aged 25 to 39 in good health.

The genes are TRBV10-1 and TRBJ2-1, with 7 bases identical to TRBD2. V lost 2 bases and J lost 6; bases outside the gene matches: 13. There are 17 residues in the CDR3. Germline V gene data show CDR1 as WNHNN and CDR2 as SYGVQD (reference sequence). The CDR3 sequence: CASSEVRGSSFGNEQFF. In DNA, the CDR3 is TGCGCCAGCAGTGAGGTCCGCGGGAGTTCCTTTGGCAATGAGCAGTTCTTC.

This chain uses TRBV28 with TRBJ2-7, with unresolved D. Per the germline V gene, CDR1 is MDHEN and CDR2 is SYDVKM. The V end lost 5 bases, the J end lost 2 bases, and 13 bases lay between the germline ends. The CDR3 contains 14 residues. CDR3 sequence (DNA): TGTGCCAGCAGTGTTCCGGTTCTACCCTACGAGCAGTACTTC. Its protein is CASSVPVLPYEQYF.

The chain's CDR3 is CASTGQGPQPQHF. DNA for the CDR3: TGCGCCAGCACGGGACAGGGGCCCCAGCCCCAGCATTTT. The J gene is TRBJ1-5, the V gene TRBV10-2; TRBD1 aligns across 10 bases. With V trimmed by 7 bases and J by 7 bases, 4 bases remained unmatched. In germline, CDR1 is WSHSY, CDR2 SAAADI. The CDR3 spans 13 residues.

The genes are TRBV6-1 and TRBJ1-5; 8 nucleotides match TRBD1. Germline CDR1 MNHNS, CDR2 SASEGT. V gave up 6 bases and J gave up 1 base; unmatched junction bases: 5. The CDR3 spans 15 residues. The CDR3 bases are TGTGCCAGCAGGGACAGGGTAACGAGCAATCAGCCCCAGCATTTT. Translation: CASRDRVTSNQPQHF.

This clone was recorded at least ten times. The rearrangement joins TRBV11-3 to TRBJ2-1; TRBD2 aligns across 8 bases. CDR3 length equals 16 residues. Trimming cost V 5 bases and J 6 bases; bases outside gene matches: 12. Germline V gene sequence: CDR1 SGHNT, CDR2 YENEEA. This chain's CDR3 is CASSLIAGISSNEQFF. CDR3 DNA sequence: TGTGCCAGCAGCCTCATAGCGGGAATATCTAGCAATGAGCAGTTCTTC.

This clone showed up just a few times. The gene calls are TRBV7-3 and TRBJ2-6; 7 positions match TRBD1. From germline, CDR1 is SGHTA and CDR2 FQGTGA. The CDR3 sequence is 18 residues long. After removal of 0 bases from V and 0 bases from J, the junction contained 5 bases not matched to a gene. The CDR3 is CASSLTSGQLSGANVLTF. CDR3 sequence (DNA): TGTGCCAGCAGCTTAACCTCGGGACAGCTCTCTGGGGCCAACGTCCTGACTTTC.

The genes are TRBV10-3 and TRBJ2-2; 9 positions agree with TRBD2. V gave up 6 bases and J gave up 4 bases; unmatched junction bases: 9. The CDR3 is 16 residues long. Germline CDR1 and CDR2: ENHRY and SYGVKD. The CDR3 nucleotides are TGTGCCATCAGCGCTAGCGGGATGGGCGGCACCGGGGAGCTGTTTTTT. This gives the protein CAISASGMGGTGELFF.

This chain joins TRBV5-4 and TRBJ2-2, with 7 nucleotides matching TRBD2. This CDR3 region has 14 residues. Germline CDR1 SGHNT, CDR2 YYREEE (reference sequence). The V segment lost 2 bases and the J segment 6 bases; nucleotides outside the gene matches: 4. The chain's CDR3 is CASSLERESGELFF. In nucleotides, the CDR3 is TGTGCCAGCAGCTTAGAGCGGGAATCCGGGGAGCTGTTTTTT.

The chain recombines TRBV4-1 with TRBJ2-3; unclear D gene. Germline V gene sequence: CDR1 MGHRA, CDR2 YSYEKL. The length of the CDR3 is 16 residues. V lost 4 bases and J 0 bases, leaving 14 bases between the germline ends. CDR3 region: CASSRGPQTSTDTQYF. The CDR3 DNA sequence: TGCGCCAGCAGCCGAGGACCCCAAACTAGCACAGATACGCAGTATTTT.

CDR3 in DNA: TGTGCCAGCAGCGCAAGCAATCAGCCCCAGCATTTT. It encodes CASSASNQPQHF. J is TRBJ1-5 and V is TRBV7-2; no firm D call. V lost 5 bases, J lost 1 base, and 3 bases lay in between. The CDR3 is 12 amino acids. Germline CDR1 is SGHTA and CDR2 is FQGNSA.

A note on this clone: Other DNA sequences in this specimen translate into the identical CDR3. The rearrangement joins TRBV2 to TRBJ1-5; maybe TRBD1 (6 bases). Germline V CDR1 and CDR2: SNHLY, FYNNEI. The CDR3 loop spans 13 amino acids. V lost 6 bases, J lost 5 bases, and 11 bases lay in between. The CDR3 is CASRAGEDQPQHF. In DNA, the CDR3 is TGTGCCAGCAGGGCAGGGGAGGATCAGCCCCAGCATTTT.

The chain recombines TRBV29-1 with TRBJ2-1, with 11 bases that match TRBD2. The CDR3 extends over 19 amino acids. Germline V gene data show CDR1 as SQVTM and CDR2 as ANQGSEA. Germline trimming cut 3 bases from V and 1 base from J; bases unmatched to any gene: 14. This CDR3 is CSVDSGLAGGLISYNEQFF. In nucleotides, the CDR3 is TGCAGCGTTGACAGTGGTTTAGCGGGAGGGTTAATATCCTACAATGAGCAGTTCTTC.

This clone showed up just a few times. V and J are TRBV5-1 and TRBJ2-7; D gene unclear. Germline CDR1 SGHRS, CDR2 YFSETQ. Trimming cost V 1 base and J 7 bases, with 15 bases left between them. The CDR3 runs 14 residues. This chain's CDR3 is CASSLSLGLEEQYF. The DNA of the CDR3 is TGCGCCAGCAGCTTGTCGCTAGGTCTGGAGGAGCAGTACTTC. The full variable domain, in which reference TRBV5-1 and TRBJ2-7 provide the parts outside the CDR3, is KAGVTQTPRYLIKTRGQQVTLSCSPISGHRSVSWYQQTPGQGLQFLFEYFSETQRNKGNFPGRFSGRQFSNSRSEMNVSTLELGDSALYLCASSLSLGLEEQYFGPGTRLTVT.